The sequence of this T cell receptor beta chain was determined in a study of prognosis after radiotherapy for stage I lung cancer. On the study more broadly: The patients comprised 13 men and several women, spanning ages about 53 to 84 and having a median of roughly 70 years.

Using two-round multiplex PCR, the authors amplified TCR beta CDR3 from genomic DNA. Amplification in first-round PCR relied on primers specific to each TRBV and TRBJ gene. TCRdb passed the multiplex PCR reads through MiXCR, listing each CDR3 protein once. The table lists under 35,000 distinct CDR3 sequences, around 43% of them singletons, with 15% in the top ten. About this clonotype itself: The antigen is undetermined.

Study observations and caveats: Shannon entropy after stereotactic body radiation therapy was lower in patients who developed distant metastases.

The receptor comes from a donor aged 50 or older with non-small cell lung cancer. This specimen was PBMCs, taken before or after stereotactic body radiation therapy (not recorded which).

CDR3 bases: TGTGCCAGCAGCTCTTGGGGCATGAACACTGAAGCTTTCTTT. It yields the protein CASSSWGMNTEAFF. The rearrangement joins TRBV27 to TRBJ1-1; tentatively, D is TRBD1 (5 bases). This CDR3 has 14 amino acids. V lost 6 bases and J 0 bases, leaving 11 bases between the germline ends. The germline CDR1 and CDR2 sequences are MNHEY and SMNVEV (reference sequence).